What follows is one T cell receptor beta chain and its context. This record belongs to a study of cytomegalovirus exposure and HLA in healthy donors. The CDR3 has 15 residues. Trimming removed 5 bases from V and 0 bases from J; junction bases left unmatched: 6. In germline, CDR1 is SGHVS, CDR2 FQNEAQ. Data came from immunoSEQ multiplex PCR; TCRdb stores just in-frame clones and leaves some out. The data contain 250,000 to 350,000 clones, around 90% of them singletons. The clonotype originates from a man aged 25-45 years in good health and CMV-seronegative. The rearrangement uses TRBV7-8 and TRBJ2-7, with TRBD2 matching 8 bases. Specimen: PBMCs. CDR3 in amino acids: CASSLTSGSSYEQYF. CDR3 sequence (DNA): TGTGCCAGCAGCCTCACTAGCGGTTCCTCCTACGAGCAGTACTTC.